This T cell receptor (beta chain) appears in the sequencing data of a study of T cells after yellow fever vaccination. Looked up from germline, CDR1 is MGHRA and CDR2 is YSYEKL. The CDR3 spans 15 residues. Trimming removed 3 bases at V and 4 bases at J, with 12 bases between. This clonotype was observed many times. The authors made TCR cDNA by 5'RACE template switching, adding a universal primer site and UMIs. TCRdb re-analysed the 5' RACE reads in MiXCR, keeping a single row per CDR3 protein. This repertoire shows over 150,000 distinct CDR3 sequences, approximately 6.2% found once; its top ten account for roughly 3%.

V gene TRBV4-1 combines with J gene TRBJ2-2, with D perhaps given as TRBD1 or TRBD2 (6 bases each). The sequences come from CD4+ T cells sorted from PBMCs, collected on the day of the first yellow fever vaccination. The TCR sequence derives from a man aged 18 to 30 who received the YFV17D yellow fever vaccine. CDR3 nucleotide sequence: TGCGCCAGCAGCCAGGGGGCGCGGGGCACCGGGGAGCTGTTTTTT. It yields the protein CASSQGARGTGELFF.